Ten or more counts support the clone carrying this T cell receptor beta chain. This record comes from a study of regulatory T cells in long-lasting Graves disease. Looking at the study overall: Newly diagnosed Graves' patients took antithyroid drugs under 3 months.

Germline CDR1 and CDR2: LNHDA and SQIVND (reference sequence). Trimming shortened V by 6 bases and J by 0 bases, and 8 bases separated the two germline ends. CDR3 size: 13 residues. Combining iRepertoire HTBI primers with Arm-PCR of CDR3 regions, the authors built TCR beta libraries. TCRdb reprocessed the multiplex PCR reads with MiXCR, giving one entry per CDR3 protein. The data hold under 700,000 distinct CDR3 sequences, with more than 15% observed a single time. This sample's time point: newly diagnosed GD, antithyroid drugs for less than 3 months. PBMCs provided the RNA from which the TCR library was made. The same data also went into a second study, on T cells in Graves' hyperthyroidism and ophthalmopathy. That report notes: Classification by a 13 V-J model distinguished ophthalmopathy from stable hyperthyroidism.

This chain links TRBV19 with TRBJ1-1; D remains ambiguous. This clonotype originated in a middle-aged woman with Graves disease. This specimen was peripheral blood mononuclear cells (PBMCs), taken at new diagnosis, from a patient treated with antithyroid drugs. The CDR3 sequence is CASRGQLNTEAFF. The CDR3 nucleotides read TGTGCCAGTAGGGGCCAGCTGAACACTGAAGCTTTCTTT. The whole variable domain, filled in from reference TRBV19 and TRBJ1-1, reads DGGITQSPKYLFRKEGQNVTLSCEQNLNHDAMYWYRQDPGQGLRLIYYSQIVNDFQKGDIAEGYSVSREKKESFPLTVTSAQKNPTAFYLCASRGQLNTEAFFGQGTRLTVV.